A selection of T cell receptor beta chains follows, all from one sample in a study of PD-1 blockade in classical Hodgkin lymphoma. TCRdb keeps only in-frame clones here, not all; method: immunoSEQ multiplex PCR. The top ten hold roughly 5% of the sample, which has some 58,000 clones, about 88% seen once. Specimen: peripheral blood mononuclear cells (PBMCs), collected before the second cycle of nivolumab. These receptors were collected from a human donor with classical Hodgkin lymphoma. CDR3s include the opening cysteine and the closing phenylalanine or tryptophan. Fields, in order: J gene, clone size, CDR3 length, V gene, CDR3 protein. A clone size is listed for some rows: how often the clone was seen (once, few, many), or a class if it is expanded.

j_gene: TRBJ2-7
abundance: NA
len: 14
v_gene: TRBV11-2
CDR3aa: CASQGTGKYYEQYF

j_gene: TRBJ1-3
abundance: NA
len: 14
v_gene: TRBV5-1
CDR3aa: CASSSQGSGNTIYF

j_gene: TRBJ2-1
abundance: NA
len: 16
v_gene: TRBV5-5
CDR3aa: CASSLSAVASYNEQFF

j_gene: TRBJ2-3
abundance: NA
len: 16
v_gene: TRBV30
CDR3aa: CAWNPFGGGATDTQYF

j_gene: TRBJ1-6
abundance: once
len: 16
v_gene: TRBV5-6
CDR3aa: CASSWTPGGSNSPLHF

j_gene: TRBJ1-2
abundance: few
len: 12
v_gene: TRBV5-1
CDR3aa: CASSPEGGGYTF

j_gene: TRBJ1-1
abundance: once
len: 16
v_gene: TRBV6-5
CDR3aa: CASSSTAAGKDTEAFF

j_gene: TRBJ2-1
abundance: NA
len: 16
v_gene: TRBV7-9
CDR3aa: CASSPLASGNNNEQFF

j_gene: TRBJ1-2
abundance: NA
len: 14
v_gene: TRBV7-2
CDR3aa: CASSRGGPFHGYTF

j_gene: TRBJ1-6
abundance: few
len: 13
v_gene: TRBV28
CDR3aa: CASRRDPQSPLHF

j_gene: TRBJ1-1
abundance: NA
len: 16
v_gene: TRBV6-6
CDR3aa: CASSPPTEPMNTEAFF

j_gene: TRBJ2-3
abundance: NA
len: 14
v_gene: TRBV5-1
CDR3aa: CASSPSERRDTQYF

j_gene: TRBJ1-3
abundance: NA
len: 13
v_gene: TRBV7-8
CDR3aa: CASSFLSGNTIYF

j_gene: TRBJ1-4
abundance: NA
len: 14
v_gene: TRBV6-5
CDR3aa: CASSSTGGVEKLFF

j_gene: TRBJ2-3
abundance: once
len: 16
v_gene: TRBV7-9
CDR3aa: CASSLEREFYTDTQYF

j_gene: TRBJ2-1
abundance: NA
len: 14
v_gene: TRBV5-1
CDR3aa: CASSRGTGEGEQFF

j_gene: TRBJ1-3
abundance: few
len: 15
v_gene: TRBV9
CDR3aa: CASSVNQGSGNTIYF

j_gene: TRBJ2-7
abundance: NA
len: 14
v_gene: TRBV7-9
CDR3aa: CASSFKQGVVEQYF

j_gene: TRBJ2-2
abundance: NA
len: 13
v_gene: TRBV29-1
CDR3aa: CSVVLPTTGELFF

j_gene: TRBJ1-6
abundance: few
len: 16
v_gene: TRBV5-1
CDR3aa: CASSFLPGQGYSPLHF

j_gene: TRBJ1-2
abundance: NA
len: 13
v_gene: TRBV6-1
CDR3aa: CASSGQGARGYTF

j_gene: TRBJ1-3
abundance: NA
len: 15
v_gene: TRBV5-1
CDR3aa: CASSLDPSSGNTIYF

j_gene: TRBJ2-1
abundance: NA
len: 16
v_gene: TRBV15
CDR3aa: CATSRDRTPGNNEQFF

j_gene: TRBJ1-1
abundance: NA
len: 15
v_gene: TRBV5-1
CDR3aa: CASSLVQASRAEAFF

j_gene: TRBJ2-5
abundance: NA
len: 16
v_gene: TRBV5-6
CDR3aa: CASSLGDRGPQETQYF

j_gene: TRBJ2-3
abundance: NA
len: 14
v_gene: TRBV29-1
CDR3aa: CSVEVVMGSDTQYF

j_gene: TRBJ1-1
abundance: few
len: 15
v_gene: TRBV2
CDR3aa: CASSEAGPGTGVGFF

j_gene: TRBJ2-7
abundance: NA
len: 13
v_gene: TRBV2
CDR3aa: CASSGTDSYEQYF

j_gene: TRBJ1-2
abundance: few
len: 13
v_gene: TRBV29-1
CDR3aa: CSAPNQGAGGYTF

j_gene: TRBJ2-4
abundance: NA
len: 15
v_gene: TRBV25-1
CDR3aa: CASSGSGTGKNIQYF

j_gene: TRBJ1-2
abundance: NA
len: 14
v_gene: TRBV4-2
CDR3aa: CASSLDRPAYGYTF

j_gene: TRBJ2-3
abundance: NA
len: 16
v_gene: TRBV7-3
CDR3aa: CASSLLAGGITDTQYF

j_gene: TRBJ2-6
abundance: NA
len: 19
v_gene: TRBV9
CDR3aa: CASSVTMGTGGVGANVLTF

j_gene: TRBJ1-2
abundance: NA
len: 15
v_gene: TRBV7-8
CDR3aa: CASSPGTGEIYGYTF

j_gene: TRBJ2-7
abundance: NA
len: 11
v_gene: TRBV5-6
CDR3aa: CASSLGIEQYF

j_gene: TRBJ2-2
abundance: few
len: 13
v_gene: TRBV5-1
CDR3aa: CASKVGAGGELFF

j_gene: TRBJ2-1
abundance: NA
len: 12
v_gene: TRBV18
CDR3aa: CASSPVGNEQFF

j_gene: TRBJ2-7
abundance: NA
len: 14
v_gene: TRBV27
CDR3aa: CASSFGQGVYEQYF

j_gene: TRBJ1-5
abundance: NA
len: 16
v_gene: TRBV28
CDR3aa: CASTPSLGQVDQPQHF

j_gene: TRBJ2-5
abundance: NA
len: 15
v_gene: TRBV19
CDR3aa: CASSPGTSNQETQYF